This entry lists 18 T cell receptor beta chains sequenced from one sample in a study of tumour-infiltrating T cells in Burkitt lymphoma. The method was immunoSEQ multiplex PCR; TCRdb's version includes in-frame clones alone and lacks a portion of them. This sample carries 5,000 to 7,500 clones, about 83% of them seen once, and the ten largest clones take roughly 9.6%. Sequencing was carried out using tumor tissue. The receptors derive from a human donor with Burkitt lymphoma.

V usage is TRBV11-2 and J usage is TRBJ2-7; no definite D call. Trimming pared 1 base from V and 7 bases from J, leaving 8 bases between. The germline CDR1 and CDR2 sequences are SGHAT and FQNNGV. This CDR3 spans 12 amino acids. CDR3 region: CASSLVGFEQYF. For the CDR3, the DNA is TGTGCCAGCAGCTTAGTAGGATTTGAGCAGTACTTC.

This clone was counted once. This sequence joins TRBV4-2 and TRBJ1-1; D call uncertain. V lost 4 bases and J 8 bases, leaving 14 bases between the germline ends. The CDR3 spans 13 residues. Germline V gene lookup returns CDR1 LGHNA and CDR2 YNFKEQ. The CDR3 sequence is CASSLRRGDEAFF. Written as DNA, the CDR3 is TGTGCCAGCAGCCTGAGACGAGGAGACGAAGCTTTCTTT.

The gene calls are TRBV7-9 and TRBJ1-2; D is unresolved. The CDR3 sequence is 15 residues long. The V gene lost 5 bases and the J gene lost 4 bases, with 17 bases spanning the gap. CDR1 and CDR2 from the germline V gene are SEHNR and FQNEAQ (reference sequence). The CDR3 loop is CASSRLTISSYGYTF. The DNA of the CDR3 is TGTGCCAGCAGCCGACTGACCATATCTAGCTATGGCTACACCTTC.

The V gene is TRBV9, the J gene TRBJ1-2; possibly TRBD1 for D (5 bases). The CDR3 is 17 amino acids. The V end lost 0 bases, the J end lost 1 base, and 16 bases lay between the germline ends. Germline V gene lookup returns CDR1 SGDLS and CDR2 YYNGEE. The CDR3 DNA is TGTGCCAGCAGCGTAGACGCGACAGTGATTTTTAACTATGGCTACACCTTC. As protein: CASSVDATVIFNYGYTF. Full variable domain (remainder filled in from reference TRBV9 and TRBJ1-2): DSGVTQTPKHLITATGQRVTLRCSPRSGDLSVYWYQQSLDQGLQFLIQYYNGEERAKGNILERFSAQQFPDLHSELNLSSLELGDSALYFCASSVDATVIFNYGYTFGSGTRLTVV.

The V and J genes are TRBV2 and TRBJ2-5; 8 bases are a match to TRBD2. The CDR3 spans 14 residues. The V gene end was trimmed by 5 bases and the J gene end by 5 bases; junction bases not matched to a gene: 7. Germline CDR1 reads SNHLY; CDR2 reads FYNNEI. The CDR3 region is CASSSIAGSETQYF. The CDR3 nucleotides are TGTGCCAGCAGTTCTATAGCGGGAAGTGAGACCCAGTACTTC.

The V and J genes are TRBV19 and TRBJ2-7, with a possible D match to TRBD2 (5 bases). This CDR3 has 15 amino acids. With 6 bases removed from V and 2 bases from J, the gap between germline ends came to 17 bases. CDR1 and CDR2 (germline): LNHDA, SQIVND (reference sequence). CDR3 amino acids: CASSREGVSAYEQYF. The CDR3 DNA reads as TGTGCCAGTAGCCGAGAGGGAGTCTCGGCCTACGAGCAGTACTTC.

The rearrangement uses TRBV5-1 and TRBJ2-2, with D maybe TRBD1 (6 bases). Germline CDR1 and CDR2: SGHRS and YFSETQ. V dropped 3 bases and J dropped 5 bases, with 8 bases sitting between them. CDR3 size: 13 residues. CDR3 DNA sequence: TGCGCCAGCAGCTACAGGGTAACCGGGGAGCTGTTTTTT. Its protein product is CASSYRVTGELFF.

The J gene is TRBJ2-4, the V gene TRBV7-2; a possible D gene is TRBD1 (5 bases). V was shortened by 6 bases and J by 3 bases, with 12 bases between the two germline ends. This CDR3 comprises 14 residues. The V gene's germline CDR1 is SGHTA and CDR2 FQGNSA. The CDR3 DNA reads as TGTGCCAGCAGTATCTACCAGGGCAAAAACATTCAGTACTTC. Translated: CASSIYQGKNIQYF.

The J gene is TRBJ2-2, the V gene TRBV2; D gene unclear. The V gene's germline CDR1 is SNHLY and CDR2 FYNNEI. The V and J ends lost 7 bases and 3 bases respectively, with 6 bases between them. The CDR3 runs to 12 residues. The CDR3, as DNA: TGTGCCAGCACGCCTTACACCGGGGAGCTGTTTTTT. This codes for CASTPYTGELFF.

V and J are TRBV14 and TRBJ2-7; maybe TRBD2 (6 bases). Germline assignment: CDR1 SGHDN and CDR2 FVKESK. The V gene lost 6 bases and the J gene lost 6 bases, with 12 bases spanning the gap. The CDR3 covers 12 residues. The CDR3 spells CASRPPGGEQYF. The CDR3 bases are TGTGCCAGCAGACCACCCGGGGGCGAGCAGTACTTC.

CDR3 region: CAWAVGPDNSPLHF. The CDR3 region has the DNA TGTGCCTGGGCCGTGGGACCGGATAATTCACCCCTCCACTTT. The V gene is TRBV30, the J gene TRBJ1-6; the D gene is possibly TRBD1 (5 bases). This CDR3 is 14 amino acids long. Germline V gene data show CDR1 as GTSNPN and CDR2 as SVGIG (reference sequence). V gave up 5 bases and J gave up 5 bases, with 13 bases separating them.

This clone was detected a few times. At the DNA level, this CDR3 is encoded by other sequences in the same sample as well. The chain couples TRBV19 to TRBJ2-1; D is perhaps TRBD1 or TRBD2 (5 bases each). CDR1 LNHDA and CDR2 SQIVND come from the germline V gene (reference sequence). CDR3 length equals 15 residues. With 1 base removed from V and 5 bases from J, the gap between germline ends came to 12 bases. CDR3 sequence: CASSIVAGRNNEQFF. CDR3 DNA: TGTGCCAGTAGTATAGTGGCAGGGAGAAACAATGAGCAGTTCTTC. Full variable domain (remainder filled in from reference TRBV19 and TRBJ2-1): DGGITQSPKYLFRKEGQNVTLSCEQNLNHDAMYWYRQDPGQGLRLIYYSQIVNDFQKGDIAEGYSVSREKKESFPLTVTSAQKNPTAFYLCASSIVAGRNNEQFFGPGTRLTVL.

V gene TRBV18 combines with J gene TRBJ2-3; D may correspond to TRBD1 or TRBD2 (5 bases each). Deletions cut 6 bases from V and 3 bases from J, with 7 bases between. CDR1 is KGHSH, CDR2 LQKENI, per germline. The CDR3 has 12 residues. The CDR3 DNA follows: TGTGCCAGCTCGGGGGAGACAGATACGCAGTATTTT. Residues: CASSGETDTQYF.

The chain joins TRBV5-3 to TRBJ1-2; TRBD1 matches at 7 bases. TRBV5-3 falls under the ORF class, with uncertain function. After removal of 8 bases from V and 7 bases from J, the junction contained 5 bases not matched to a gene. The CDR3 consists of 11 residues. CDR3 DNA sequence: TGTGCCAGTCCGACAGGGAGTGGCTACACCTTC. It codes for CASPTGSGYTF.

The chain uses TRBV19 and TRBJ2-5, with TRBD1 matching 7 bases. The CDR3 spans 15 residues. Germline assignment: CDR1 LNHDA and CDR2 SQIVND (reference sequence). Losses at the gene ends were 1 base for V and 4 bases for J; bases not matched to a gene: 6. The CDR3: CASSIGQQGIETQYF. The CDR3 nucleotides are TGTGCCAGTAGTATAGGTCAACAGGGGATAGAGACCCAGTACTTC.

V gene TRBV30 combines with J gene TRBJ2-2, with no clear D. Trimming stripped 2 bases from V and 4 bases from J, with 14 bases between. There are 15 residues in the CDR3. Per germline, CDR1 GTSNPN and CDR2 SVGIG (reference sequence). CDR3 in amino acids: CAWSLSGSGTGELFF. The DNA of the CDR3 is TGTGCCTGGAGTTTATCTGGTTCCGGCACCGGGGAGCTGTTTTTT.

The rearrangement links TRBV18 to TRBJ2-5; D gene uncertain. Trimming removed 0 bases from V and 1 base from J, with 9 bases in between. The CDR3 totals 15 residues. CDR1 KGHSH and CDR2 LQKENI come from the germline V gene. As DNA, the CDR3 is TGTGCCAGCTCACCACCGGACCAAATCCAAGAGACCCAGTACTTC. As protein: CASSPPDQIQETQYF. Full variable domain (rest looked up from reference TRBV18 and TRBJ2-5): NAGVMQNPRHLVRRRGQEARLRCSPMKGHSHVYWYRQLPEEGLKFMVYLQKENIIDESGMPKERFSAEFPKEGPSILRIQQVVRGDSAAYFCASSPPDQIQETQYFGPGTRLLVL.

The rearrangement uses TRBV28 and TRBJ2-7; 7 bases align to TRBD2. This CDR3 is built from 14 residues. The trim removed 2 bases at V and 4 bases at J, leaving 5 bases unmatched. Germline V gene lookup returns CDR1 MDHEN and CDR2 SYDVKM. The CDR3, as DNA: TGTGCCAGCAGTTTACAGCGGGGCGATTACGAGCAGTACTTC. It codes for CASSLQRGDYEQYF. Based on the CDR3 plus reference TRBV28 and TRBJ2-7, the full variable domain is DVKVTQSSRYLVKRTGEKVFLECVQDMDHENMFWYRQDPGLGLRLIYFSYDVKMKEKGDIPEGYSVSREKKERFSLILESASTNQTSMYLCASSLQRGDYEQYFGPGTRLTVT.